These 14 T cell receptor beta chains came from one sample sequenced in a study of tumor-infiltrating lymphocytes in primary liver carcinoma. Starting from around 500 ng of total RNA, TCR beta cDNA was produced with a primer in the constant region. Slightly modified ARM-PCR with three nested multiplex PCR rounds yielded TCR beta libraries. In the first two PCR rounds, TRBV1-TRBV30 forward primers were paired with a C-beta reverse primer, and each round lasted roughly 10 cycles. One entry per CDR3 protein results from TCRdb running MiXCR on the multiplex PCR reads. The table has hundreds of thousands of distinct CDR3 sequences, less than 75% seen once; the top ten hold about 9.4%. RNA was extracted from whole blood without cell sorting, alongside germline DNA. Sequencing was done on a sample of peripheral blood. The receptors here all came from a man aged 35 to 55 with primary liver carcinoma and hepatitis B virus infection.

This clonotype was seen repeatedly, ten times or more. The chain joins TRBV4-1 to TRBJ2-4; 7 bases align to TRBD2. Per germline, CDR1 MGHRA and CDR2 YSYEKL. The CDR3 covers 13 residues. The V and J ends lost 0 bases and 8 bases, in that order; junction bases with no gene match: 1. In DNA form, the CDR3 reads TGCGCCAGCAGCCAAGAACGGGAGGACATTCAGTACTTC. Translated, it gives CASSQEREDIQYF.

This clonotype showed up just once. This chain links TRBV12-3 or TRBV12-4 with TRBJ1-5, with 10 bases lining up with TRBD1. This CDR3 is 14 amino acids long. The V segment lost 6 bases and the J segment 9 bases; nucleotides outside the gene matches: 8. Here the CDR3 DNA reads TGTGCCAGCAGACAAGGACAGGGGGGACTGCCCCAGCATTTT. Translation: CASRQGQGGLPQHF.

This chain uses TRBV7-9 with TRBJ2-7, with 7 bases fitting TRBD1. Trimming at V came to 6 bases and at J to 5 bases, leaving 7 bases not matched to a gene. Germline lookup yields CDR1 SEHNR and CDR2 FQNEAQ (reference sequence). CDR3 length: 13 residues. DNA of the CDR3: TGTGCCAGCAGAGCGACAGGGAAGAACGAGCAGTACTTC. Its translation is CASRATGKNEQYF.

This clonotype was seen repeatedly, ten times or more. The genes are TRBV10-3 and TRBJ2-5; a possible D gene is TRBD1 (6 bases). Looked up from germline, CDR1 is ENHRY and CDR2 is SYGVKD. This CDR3 region has 13 residues. With 6 bases removed from V and 5 bases from J, the gap between germline ends came to 13 bases. The CDR3 loop is CAIRGTSGETQYF. The DNA of the CDR3 is TGTGCCATCAGGGGGACATCAGGGGAGACCCAGTACTTC.

The genes are TRBV14 and TRBJ2-1; 8 nucleotides match TRBD1. CDR1 is SGHDN, CDR2 FVKESK, per germline. The CDR3 covers 17 residues. The J segment lost 4 bases and the V segment lost 0 bases, leaving 8 bases of the junction unmatched. The DNA for the CDR3 is TGTGCCAGCAGCCAAGATACGGGACAGGAGCCTTACAATGAGCAGTTCTTC. It codes for CASSQDTGQEPYNEQFF.

A word on this clonotype: The missing conserved phenylalanine or tryptophan at the end of this CDR3 makes a read error likely. The gene calls are TRBV11-2 and TRBJ2-3, with D perhaps TRBD2 (5 bases). The CDR3 runs to 13 residues. Germline V CDR1 and CDR2: SGHAT, FQNNGV. Here the CDR3 reads CTSSSRGGDTQYY. For the CDR3, the DNA is TGTACCAGCAGCTCCCGGGGTGGGGATACGCAGTATTAT.

Worth noting for this clonotype: A clone one base away is much larger, so this may be a read error. The genes are TRBV28 and TRBJ1-5; 10 bases align to TRBD1. The CDR3 is made up of 14 amino acids. CDR1 and CDR2 from the germline V gene are MDHEN and SYDVKM. The CDR3 region has the DNA TGTGCCACCGAAGGGACAGGGGACAATCGGCCCCAGCATTTT. Its protein product is CATEGTGDNRPQHF.

Worth noting for this clonotype: One end of the junction does not line up with germline, which may come from a read error. V and J are TRBV11-1 and TRBJ2-5, with 8 bases identical to TRBD1. Germline lookup yields CDR1 SGHAT and CDR2 FQDESV (reference sequence). CDR3 length equals 14 residues. CDR3 nucleotide sequence: TGCACCAGCACCCCCGTGACAGGGGTAGAGACCCAGTACTTC. This sequence encodes CTSTPVTGVETQYF.

This clonotype was counted once. At one end, the junction sequence differs from germline, possibly due to a read error. The genes are TRBV6-5 and TRBJ1-1; TRBD1 might be the D (5 bases). The CDR3 spans 14 residues. Germline CDR1 is MNHEY and CDR2 is SVGAGI. The CDR3 spells CASSYGGAGGEDFF. The CDR3 nucleotides read TGTGCCAGTAGTTACGGGGGTGCGGGAGGTGAAGATTTCTTT.

With respect to this clonotype: Since a much larger clone is just one base distant, this may be a read error. J is TRBJ2-1 and V is TRBV10-3; maybe TRBD2 (7 bases). In germline, CDR1 is ENHRY, CDR2 SYGVKD. This CDR3 spans 12 amino acids. Trimming removed 4 bases from V and 8 bases from J, with 9 bases in between. The CDR3 nucleotides are TGTGCCATCAGTGGCGGGGGCTATGAGCAGTTCTTC. Protein product: CAISGGGYEQFF.

There are many counts of this clonotype. The chain has TRBV29-1 and TRBJ2-3, with 12 bases that match TRBD2. Trimming took 3 bases from V and 6 from J; bases not matched to a gene: 1. The CDR3 is 13 residues long. The germline CDR1 and CDR2 sequences are SQVTM and ANQGSEA. CDR3 in amino acids: CSVDTSGRDTQYF. CDR3 DNA sequence: TGCAGCGTTGATACTAGCGGGAGGGATACGCAGTATTTT.

The chain combines TRBV10-3 with TRBJ2-6; the D gene could be TRBD1 or TRBD2 (6 bases each). Germline V gene sequence: CDR1 ENHRY, CDR2 SYGVKD. V dropped 10 bases and J dropped 2 bases, with 18 bases sitting between them. The CDR3 spans 16 residues. CDR3 region: CATEGGCGTGANVLTF. CDR3 DNA sequence: TGTGCCACCGAGGGGGGATGTGGCACTGGGGCCAACGTCCTGACTTTC.

With respect to this clonotype: A much larger clone lies a single base off, so this may be a read error. This chain uses TRBV6-2 or TRBV6-3 with TRBJ1-1; TRBD1 agrees at 7 bases. The CDR3 has 15 amino acids. The germline V gene encodes CDR1 MNHEY and CDR2 SVGEGT. J gave up 6 bases and V 7 bases, and 14 bases lay outside the gene matches. CDR3 amino acids: CASKMTGRGDAEAFF. Written as DNA, the CDR3 is TGTGCCAGCAAGATGACAGGGAGGGGCGACGCTGAAGCTTTCTTT.

About this clonotype itself: This may be a read error: a much more frequent sequence differs by one nucleotide. The CDR3 does not end in the conserved phenylalanine or tryptophan, so this is likely a read error. The V call is TRBV12-3 or TRBV12-4, the J call TRBJ2-1; D is ambiguous. Trimming cost V 3 bases and J 0 bases, with 9 bases left between them. This CDR3 comprises 15 residues. The CDR3 DNA reads as TGTGCCAGCAGTTTGATGATGAGCTCCTACAATGAGCAGTTCTTA. Its protein product is CASSLMMSSYNEQFL.